This T cell receptor (beta chain) was sequenced in a study of Graves' ophthalmopathy and Graves' hyperthyroidism. The diagnosis was founded upon clinical symptoms, serum thyroxine, TRAb, thyroid ultrasound and orbital computed tomography. This clonotype has at least ten counts. From RNA, the CDR3 regions of TCR beta chains were amplified and sequenced. RT-PCR was first run with HTBI primers, then multiplex PCR in a second round. TCRdb reanalysed the multiplex PCR reads using MiXCR and keeps one entry per CDR3 protein. Of roughly 500,000 distinct CDR3 sequences detected, 13% to 15% appear once; the ten largest clones hold about 10%. The clonotype originates from a woman aged 25 to 39 with Graves' ophthalmopathy. The sequenced sample consisted of blood.

CDR3 nucleotide sequence: TGCGCCAGCAGCCCGGACAGGGGGCGGGTCACTGAAGCTTTCTTT. It yields the protein CASSPDRGRVTEAFF. The chain carries TRBV5-1 and TRBJ1-1; 11 bases are a match to TRBD1. The CDR3 is made up of 15 amino acids. V shed 4 bases, J shed 4 bases, and the junction held 6 bases outside the gene matches. Germline CDR1 and CDR2: SGHRS and YFSETQ.